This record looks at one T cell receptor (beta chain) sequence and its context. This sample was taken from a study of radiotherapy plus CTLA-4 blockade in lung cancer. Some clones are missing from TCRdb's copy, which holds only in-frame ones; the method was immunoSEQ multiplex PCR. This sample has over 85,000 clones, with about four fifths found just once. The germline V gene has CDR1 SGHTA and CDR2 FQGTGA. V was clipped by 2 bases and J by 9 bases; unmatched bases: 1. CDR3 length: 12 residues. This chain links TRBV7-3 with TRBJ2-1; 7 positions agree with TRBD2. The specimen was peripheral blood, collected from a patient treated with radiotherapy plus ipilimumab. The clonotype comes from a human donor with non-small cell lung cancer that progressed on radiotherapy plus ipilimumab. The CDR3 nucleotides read TGTGCCAGCAGCTTATCGGGGGGTGAGCAGTTCTTC. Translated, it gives CASSLSGGEQFF.